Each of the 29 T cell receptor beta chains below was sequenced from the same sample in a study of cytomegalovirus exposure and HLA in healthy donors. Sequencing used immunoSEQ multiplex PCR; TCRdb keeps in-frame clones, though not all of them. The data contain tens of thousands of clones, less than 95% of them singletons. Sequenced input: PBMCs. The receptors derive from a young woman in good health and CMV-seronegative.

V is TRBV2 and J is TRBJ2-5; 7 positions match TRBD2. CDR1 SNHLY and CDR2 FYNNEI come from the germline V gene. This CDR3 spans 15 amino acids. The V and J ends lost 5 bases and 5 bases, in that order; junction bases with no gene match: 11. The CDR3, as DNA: TGTGCCAGCAGTCGATCAGCGGGGCGTGGGGAGACCCAGTACTTC. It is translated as CASSRSAGRGETQYF.

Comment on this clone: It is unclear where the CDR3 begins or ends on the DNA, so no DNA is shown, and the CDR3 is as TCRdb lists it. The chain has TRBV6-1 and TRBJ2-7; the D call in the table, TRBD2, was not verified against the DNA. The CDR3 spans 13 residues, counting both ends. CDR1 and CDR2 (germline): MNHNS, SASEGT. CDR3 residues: CASSEWGGGTKYF.

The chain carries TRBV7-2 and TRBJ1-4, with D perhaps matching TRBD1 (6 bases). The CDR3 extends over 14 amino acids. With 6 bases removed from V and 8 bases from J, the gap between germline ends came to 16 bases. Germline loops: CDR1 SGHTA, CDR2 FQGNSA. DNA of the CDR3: TGTGCCAGCAGACCTGGGGGCGATCGCGAAAAACTGTTTTTT. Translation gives CASRPGGDREKLFF. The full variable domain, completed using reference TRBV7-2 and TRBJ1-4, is GAGVSQSPSNKVTEKGKDVELRCDPISGHTALYWYRQSLGQGLEFLIYFQGNSAPDKSGLPSDRFSAERTGGSVSTLTIQRTQQEDSAVYLCASRPGGDREKLFFGSGTQLSVL.

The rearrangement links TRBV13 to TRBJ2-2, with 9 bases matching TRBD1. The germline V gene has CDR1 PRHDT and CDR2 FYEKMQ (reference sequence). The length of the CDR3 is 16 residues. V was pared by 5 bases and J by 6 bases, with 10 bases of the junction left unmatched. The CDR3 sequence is CASSGPGQGQAGELFF. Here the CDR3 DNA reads TGTGCCAGCAGCGGACCGGGACAGGGTCAAGCCGGGGAGCTGTTTTTT.

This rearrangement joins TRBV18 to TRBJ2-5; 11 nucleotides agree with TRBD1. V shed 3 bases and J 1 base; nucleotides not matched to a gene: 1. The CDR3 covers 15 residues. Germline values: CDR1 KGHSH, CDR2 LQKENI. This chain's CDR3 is CASSPGTGGQETQYF. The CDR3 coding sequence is TGTGCCAGCTCACCTGGGACAGGGGGCCAAGAGACCCAGTACTTC. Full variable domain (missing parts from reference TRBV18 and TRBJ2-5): NAGVMQNPRHLVRRRGQEARLRCSPMKGHSHVYWYRQLPEEGLKFMVYLQKENIIDESGMPKERFSAEFPKEGPSILRIQQVVRGDSAAYFCASSPGTGGQETQYFGPGTRLLVL.

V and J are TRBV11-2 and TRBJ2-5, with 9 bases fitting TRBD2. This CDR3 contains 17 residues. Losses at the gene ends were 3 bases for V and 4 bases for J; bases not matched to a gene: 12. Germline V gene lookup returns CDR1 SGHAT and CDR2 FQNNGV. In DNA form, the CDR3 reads TGTGCCAGCAGCTTGGTCGGCGCGGGGGGGCTTTTAGAGACCCAGTACTTC. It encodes CASSLVGAGGLLETQYF.

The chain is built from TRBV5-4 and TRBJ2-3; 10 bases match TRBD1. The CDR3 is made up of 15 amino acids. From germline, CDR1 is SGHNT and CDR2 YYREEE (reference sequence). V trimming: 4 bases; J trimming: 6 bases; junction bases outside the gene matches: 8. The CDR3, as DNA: TGTGCCAGCAGCACGGGACAGGGGCTCAAGGATACGCAGTATTTT. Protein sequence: CASSTGQGLKDTQYF.

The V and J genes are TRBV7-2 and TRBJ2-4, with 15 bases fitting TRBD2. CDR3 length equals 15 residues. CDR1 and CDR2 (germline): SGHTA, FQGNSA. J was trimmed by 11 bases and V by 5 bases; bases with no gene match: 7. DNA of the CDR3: TGTGCCAGCAGCCCCCGGACTAGCGGGGGGGCAGTTCAGTACTTC. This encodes CASSPRTSGGAVQYF.

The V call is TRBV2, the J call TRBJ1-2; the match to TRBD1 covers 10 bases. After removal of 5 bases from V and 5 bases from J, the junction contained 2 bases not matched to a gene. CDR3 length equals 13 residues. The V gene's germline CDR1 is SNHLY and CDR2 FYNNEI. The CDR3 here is CASSQGQGYGYTF. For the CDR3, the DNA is TGTGCCAGCAGTCAGGGACAGGGGTATGGCTACACCTTC.

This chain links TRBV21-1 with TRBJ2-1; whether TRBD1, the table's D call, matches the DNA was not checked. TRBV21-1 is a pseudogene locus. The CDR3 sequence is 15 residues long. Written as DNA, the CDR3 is TGTGCCAGCAGCAAGGGACAGGGGTCGAGCAATGAGCAGTTCTTC. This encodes CASSKGQGSSNEQFF.

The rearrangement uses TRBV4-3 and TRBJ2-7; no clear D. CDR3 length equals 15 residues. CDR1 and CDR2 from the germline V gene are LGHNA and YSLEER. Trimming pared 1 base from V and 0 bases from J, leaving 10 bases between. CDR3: CASSQGKELSYEQYF. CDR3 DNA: TGCGCCAGCAGCCAAGGAAAAGAACTCTCCTACGAGCAGTACTTC.

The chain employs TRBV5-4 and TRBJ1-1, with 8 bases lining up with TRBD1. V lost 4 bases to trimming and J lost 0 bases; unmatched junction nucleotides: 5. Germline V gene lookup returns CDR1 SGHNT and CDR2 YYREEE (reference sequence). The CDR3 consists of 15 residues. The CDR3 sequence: CASSPRTGLNTEAFF. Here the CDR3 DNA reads TGTGCCAGCAGCCCGCGGACAGGGTTGAACACTGAAGCTTTCTTT.

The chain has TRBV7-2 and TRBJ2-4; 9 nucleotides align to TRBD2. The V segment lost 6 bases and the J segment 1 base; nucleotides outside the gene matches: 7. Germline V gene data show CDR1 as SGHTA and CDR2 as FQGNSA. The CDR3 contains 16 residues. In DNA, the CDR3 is TGTGCCAGCAGTCGCGACCTAGCGGGGGCCAAAAACATTCAGTACTTC. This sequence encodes CASSRDLAGAKNIQYF.

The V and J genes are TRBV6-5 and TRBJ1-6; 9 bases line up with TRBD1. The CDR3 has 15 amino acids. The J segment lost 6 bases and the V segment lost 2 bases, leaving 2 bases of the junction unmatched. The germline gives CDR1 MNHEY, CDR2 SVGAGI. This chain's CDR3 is CASSYGDRVNSPLHF. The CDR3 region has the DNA TGTGCCAGCAGTTACGGGGACAGGGTTAATTCACCCCTCCACTTT.

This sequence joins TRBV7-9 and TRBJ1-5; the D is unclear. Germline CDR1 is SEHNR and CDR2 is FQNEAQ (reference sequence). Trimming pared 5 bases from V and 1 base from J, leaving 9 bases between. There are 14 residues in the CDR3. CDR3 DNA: TGTGCCAGCAGCCTCGACATCAGCAATCAGCCCCAGCATTTT. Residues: CASSLDISNQPQHF. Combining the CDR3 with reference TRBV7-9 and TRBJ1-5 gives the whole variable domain DTGVSQNPRHKITKRGQNVTFRCDPISEHNRLYWYRQTLGQGPEFLTYFQNEAQLEKSRLLSDRFSAERPKGSFSTLEIQRTEQGDSAMYLCASSLDISNQPQHFGDGTRLSIL.

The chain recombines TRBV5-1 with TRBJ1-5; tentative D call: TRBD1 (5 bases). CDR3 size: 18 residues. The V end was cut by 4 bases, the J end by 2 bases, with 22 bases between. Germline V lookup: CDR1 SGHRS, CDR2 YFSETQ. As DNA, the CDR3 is TGCGCCAGCAGCAAAAACAACCCGCGGGGGGGTCGCAATCAGCCCCAGCATTTT. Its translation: CASSKNNPRGGRNQPQHF. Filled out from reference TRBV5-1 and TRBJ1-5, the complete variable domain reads KAGVTQTPRYLIKTRGQQVTLSCSPISGHRSVSWYQQTPGQGLQFLFEYFSETQRNKGNFPGRFSGRQFSNSRSEMNVSTLELGDSALYLCASSKNNPRGGRNQPQHFGDGTRLSIL.

The CDR3 sequence: CASSQEHRGGGNTIYF. The CDR3 DNA follows: TGTGCCAGCAGCCAAGAACACAGGGGTGGGGGAAACACCATATATTTT. This chain connects TRBV4-2 to TRBJ1-3, with 7 bases fitting TRBD1. This CDR3 spans 16 amino acids. The J segment lost 4 bases and the V segment lost 0 bases, leaving 6 bases of the junction unmatched. The germline V gene encodes CDR1 LGHNA and CDR2 YNFKEQ.

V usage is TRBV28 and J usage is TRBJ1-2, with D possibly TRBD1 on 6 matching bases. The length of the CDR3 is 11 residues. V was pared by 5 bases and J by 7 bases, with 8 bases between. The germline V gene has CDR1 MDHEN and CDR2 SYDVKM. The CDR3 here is CASSTGFGYTF. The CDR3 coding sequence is TGTGCCAGCAGTACAGGGTTTGGCTACACCTTC.

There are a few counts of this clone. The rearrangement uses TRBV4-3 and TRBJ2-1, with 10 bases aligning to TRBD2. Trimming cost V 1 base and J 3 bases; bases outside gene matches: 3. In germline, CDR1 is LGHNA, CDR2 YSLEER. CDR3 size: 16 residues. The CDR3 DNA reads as TGCGCCAGCAGCCAAGGAAGCGGGGGGGGCTACAATGAGCAGTTCTTC. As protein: CASSQGSGGGYNEQFF.

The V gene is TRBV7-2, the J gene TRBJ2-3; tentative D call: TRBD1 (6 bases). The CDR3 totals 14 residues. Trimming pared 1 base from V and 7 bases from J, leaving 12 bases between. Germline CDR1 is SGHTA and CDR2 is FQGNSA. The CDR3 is CASSLDRVGNTQYF. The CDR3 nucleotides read TGTGCCAGCAGCTTAGACAGGGTGGGGAATACGCAGTATTTT.

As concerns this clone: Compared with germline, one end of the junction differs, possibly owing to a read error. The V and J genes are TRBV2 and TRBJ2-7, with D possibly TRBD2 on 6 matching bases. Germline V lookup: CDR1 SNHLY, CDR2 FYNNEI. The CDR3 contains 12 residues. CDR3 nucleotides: TGTGCCAGCAGCCGGACTACCCCAAGCAGTAGATTC. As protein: CASSRTTPSSRF.

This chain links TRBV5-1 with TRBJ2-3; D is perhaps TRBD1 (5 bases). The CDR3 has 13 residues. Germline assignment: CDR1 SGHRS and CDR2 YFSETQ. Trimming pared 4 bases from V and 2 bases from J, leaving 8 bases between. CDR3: CASSETDTDTQYF. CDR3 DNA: TGCGCCAGCAGCGAGACAGACACAGATACGCAGTATTTT.

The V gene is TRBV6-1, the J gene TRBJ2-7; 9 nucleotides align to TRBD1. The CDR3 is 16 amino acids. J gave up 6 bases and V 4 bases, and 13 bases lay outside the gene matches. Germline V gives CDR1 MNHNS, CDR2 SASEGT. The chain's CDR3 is CASSGVWGTGGAEQYF. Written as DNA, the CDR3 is TGTGCCAGCAGTGGCGTTTGGGGAACAGGGGGCGCCGAGCAGTACTTC.

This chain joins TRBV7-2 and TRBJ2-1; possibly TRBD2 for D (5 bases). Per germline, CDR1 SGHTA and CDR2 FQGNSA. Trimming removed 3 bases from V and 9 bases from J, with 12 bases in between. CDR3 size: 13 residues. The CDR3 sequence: CASSFTAAGEQFF. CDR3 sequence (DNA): TGTGCCAGCAGCTTTACCGCTGCGGGTGAGCAGTTCTTC.

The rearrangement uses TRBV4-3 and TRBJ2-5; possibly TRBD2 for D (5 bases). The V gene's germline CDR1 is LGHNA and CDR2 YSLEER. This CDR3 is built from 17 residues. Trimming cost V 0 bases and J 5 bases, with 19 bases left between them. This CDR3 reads CASSQDRGEVLAETQYF. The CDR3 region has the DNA TGCGCCAGCAGCCAAGATCGGGGAGAAGTCCTGGCGGAGACCCAGTACTTC.

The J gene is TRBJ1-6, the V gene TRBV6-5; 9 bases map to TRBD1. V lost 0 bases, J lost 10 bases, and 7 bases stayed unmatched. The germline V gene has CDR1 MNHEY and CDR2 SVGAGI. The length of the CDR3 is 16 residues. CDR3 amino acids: CASSYSPGQGGSPLHF. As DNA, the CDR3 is TGTGCCAGCAGTTACTCGCCGGGACAGGGCGGATCACCCCTCCACTTT.

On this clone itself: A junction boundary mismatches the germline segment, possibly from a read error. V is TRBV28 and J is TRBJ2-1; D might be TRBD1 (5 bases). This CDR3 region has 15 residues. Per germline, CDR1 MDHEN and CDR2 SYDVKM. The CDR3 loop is CASSPRYRLLMSRVF. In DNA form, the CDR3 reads TGTGCCAGCAGCCCGCGGTACAGGTTACTAATGAGCAGGGTCTTC.

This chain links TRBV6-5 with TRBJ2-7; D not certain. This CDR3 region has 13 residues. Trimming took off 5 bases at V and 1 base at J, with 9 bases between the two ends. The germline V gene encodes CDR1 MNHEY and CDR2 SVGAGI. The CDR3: CASSPSESYEQYF. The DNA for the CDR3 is TGTGCCAGCAGTCCAAGCGAATCCTACGAGCAGTACTTC.

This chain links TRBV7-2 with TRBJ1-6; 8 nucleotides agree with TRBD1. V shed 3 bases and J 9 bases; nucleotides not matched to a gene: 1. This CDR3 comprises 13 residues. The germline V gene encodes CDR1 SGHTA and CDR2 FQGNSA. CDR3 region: CASSFTGGSPLHF. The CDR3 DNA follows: TGTGCCAGCAGCTTTACAGGGGGTTCACCCCTCCACTTT.